This T cell receptor (beta chain) appears in the sequencing data of a study of Graves' ophthalmopathy and Graves' hyperthyroidism. Study outcomes and limitations: Progression of ophthalmopathy was predicted by the model with approximately 71% sensitivity and under 75% specificity.

Moderate-to-severe activity, CAS ≥3, NOSPECS ≥4 and duration under 3 months were recorded for donors with ophthalmopathy. Excluded were patients with other autoimmune diseases, uncontrolled infections, pregnancy or lactation. The sample holds many counts of this clonotype. The antigen remains unidentified. One junction end disagrees with the germline gene, perhaps due to a read error. The CDR3 covers 12 residues. In germline, CDR1 is SNHLY, CDR2 FYNNEI. RNA transcripts served as template for amplifying TCR beta CDR3 sequences. After a first-round RT-PCR with HTBI primers, a second-round multiplex PCR was run. TCRdb re-called the multiplex PCR reads with MiXCR, one entry per CDR3 protein. This table has 300,000 or so distinct CDR3 sequences, 15% to 20% appearing once.

J is TRBJ2-7 and V is TRBV2, with 7 bases matching TRBD1. This receptor was taken from an adult man with Graves' ophthalmopathy. The source material was peripheral blood. CDR3 residues: CASSSPRGQTNF. The CDR3 region has the DNA TGTGCCAGCTCCTCCCCCAGGGGACAGACGAACTTC.